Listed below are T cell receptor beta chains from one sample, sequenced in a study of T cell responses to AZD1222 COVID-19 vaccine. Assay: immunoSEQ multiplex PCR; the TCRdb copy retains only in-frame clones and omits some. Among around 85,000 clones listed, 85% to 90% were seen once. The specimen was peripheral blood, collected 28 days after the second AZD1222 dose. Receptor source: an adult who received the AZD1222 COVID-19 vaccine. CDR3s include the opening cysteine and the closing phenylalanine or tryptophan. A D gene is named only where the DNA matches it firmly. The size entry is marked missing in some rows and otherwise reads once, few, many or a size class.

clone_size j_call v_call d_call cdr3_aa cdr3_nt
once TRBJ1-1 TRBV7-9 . CASSPQYGGNEAFF TGTGCCAGCAGCCCACAGTATGGGGGGAATGAAGCTTTCTTT
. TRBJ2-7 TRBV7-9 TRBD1 CASSPDRTRYEQYF TGTGCCAGCAGCCCGGACAGGACCCGCTACGAGCAGTACTTC
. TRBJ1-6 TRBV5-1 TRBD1 CASSRTGTYNSPLHF TGCGCCAGCAGCCGGACAGGGACCTATAATTCACCCCTCCACTTT
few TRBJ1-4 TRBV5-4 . CASSVRYGQGTNEKLFF TGTGCCAGCAGCGTGCGCTATGGACAAGGGACTAATGAAAAACTGTTTTTT
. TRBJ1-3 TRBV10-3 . CATLEGNTIYF TGTGCCACGTTGGAGGGAAACACCATATATTTT
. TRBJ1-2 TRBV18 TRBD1 CASSPYQGADNYGYTF TGTGCCAGCTCACCATATCAGGGGGCCGATAACTATGGCTACACCTTC
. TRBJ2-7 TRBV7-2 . CASSSMAGYEQYF TGTGCCAGCAGCTCCATGGCAGGGTACGAGCAGTACTTC
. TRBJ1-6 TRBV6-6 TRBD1 CASSSQGSLRSPLHF TGTGCCAGCAGTTCACAGGGGAGTCTAAGGTCACCCCTCCACTTT
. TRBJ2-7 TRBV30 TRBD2 CAWSLSGGPYEQYF TGTGCCTGGAGTCTTAGCGGGGGGCCGTACGAGCAGTACTTC
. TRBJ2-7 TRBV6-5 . CASSLSDYNEQYF TGTGCCAGCAGCCTCTCCGACTACAACGAGCAGTACTTC
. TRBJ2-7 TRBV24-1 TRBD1 CATSVGTGSSYEQYF TGTGCCACCAGTGTTGGGACAGGGAGCTCCTACGAGCAGTACTTC
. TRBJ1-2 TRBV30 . CACDFRDSHGYTF TGTGCCTGTGACTTTAGGGACTCTCATGGCTACACCTTC
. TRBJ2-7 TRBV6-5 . CASRDLSSYEQYF TGTGCCAGCCGGGACTTAAGCTCCTACGAGCAGTACTTC
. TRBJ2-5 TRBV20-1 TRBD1 CSASPRDSAQETQYF TGCAGTGCTAGTCCTAGGGACAGTGCCCAAGAGACCCAGTACTTC
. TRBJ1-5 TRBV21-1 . CASSIKPYSNQPQHF TGTGCCAGCAGCATCAAGCCGTATAGCAATCAGCCCCAGCATTTT
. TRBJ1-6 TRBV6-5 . CASWPSSSYNSPLHF TGTGCCAGCTGGCCCTCGAGCTCCTATAATTCACCCCTCCACTTT
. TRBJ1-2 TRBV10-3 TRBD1 CAIRGDSGLYGYTF TGTGCCATCAGGGGGGACAGTGGTCTTTATGGCTACACCTTC
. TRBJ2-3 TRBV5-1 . CASSLRGPSTDTQYF TGCGCCAGCAGCTTGCGGGGGCCTAGCACAGATACGCAGTATTTT
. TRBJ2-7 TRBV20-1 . CSARPQNEQYF TGCAGTGCTAGACCCCAGAACGAGCAGTACTTC
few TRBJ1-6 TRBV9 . CASSVNNSPLHF TGTGCCAGCAGCGTCAATAATTCACCCCTCCACTTT
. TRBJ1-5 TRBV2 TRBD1 CASNRQGGNQPQHF TGTGCCAGCAACAGACAGGGGGGGAATCAGCCCCAGCATTTT
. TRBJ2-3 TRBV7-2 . CASSLGLAADTQYF TGTGCCAGCAGCTTAGGGTTAGCAGCAGATACGCAGTATTTT
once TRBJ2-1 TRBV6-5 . CASSYRYNNEQFF TGTGCCAGCAGTTACAGATATAACAATGAGCAGTTCTTC
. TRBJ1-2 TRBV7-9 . CASSLPRGDGYTF TGTGCCAGCAGCTTGCCCAGGGGCGATGGCTACACCTTC
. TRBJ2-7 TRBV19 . CASSSLGGNSYEQYF TGTGCCAGTAGTTCCCTGGGGGGAAACAGCTACGAGCAGTACTTC
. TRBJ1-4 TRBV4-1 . CASSQPLGYNEKLFF TGCGCCAGCAGCCAACCCCTCGGGTATAATGAAAAACTGTTTTTT
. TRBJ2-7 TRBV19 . CASSIGYGGTEQYF TGTGCCAGTAGTATAGGATATGGGGGGACCGAGCAGTACTTC